A single T cell receptor (beta chain) is shown here with its context. Its antigen is currently not known. The sample holds no much larger clone one base away, and base qualities are not on file. For CDR1 and CDR2, the germline V gene lists SGHTA and FQGTGA. The CDR3, from cysteine to phenylalanine, totals 15 residues. Just the 45-base CDR3 DNA is kept, in frame starting at base 1. V and J are trimmed by 5 bases and 2 bases, and the gene matches miss 9 bases of the junction. The donors belonged to the validation cohort of over a hundred subjects, which was separate from the roughly 670-subject first cohort. These data come from a study of cytomegalovirus exposure and HLA in healthy donors (dated by TCRdb to 2016 to 2017). The study in broad terms: A later analysis indicated that the 120 validation repertoires were generated on the platform also employed for the approximately 700 repertoires of the first cohort. The aim of the study was to test whether cataloging public T cell receptors could identify signatures of past pathogen exposure. In addition to the first cohort of several hundred subjects, a separate validation cohort of 120 different subjects was used. High-throughput TCR immunosequencing, statistical association of individual TCRs with disease status, and machine learning were combined to predict cytomegalovirus infection status. Overall study results and their limits: Across donors, most TCR sequences were observed very rarely, whereas some public TCRs were present in many individuals. Of the cluster scores, roughly 95% were above 0 in a later analysis, which found that TCRs clustered in the first cohort also tended to co-occur in the 120 validation repertoires. In the study, some 160 TCR beta chains were listed as associated with cytomegalovirus. All 110 or so repertoires were used to score co-occurrence in the validation cohort in a later analysis, because that analysis had no HLA typing for the cohort. The authors suggested that the approach could potentially be generalized to other disease states and immunological phenotypes. The classifier was reported to diagnose cytomegalovirus status with high specificity and sensitivity in both the original cohort and the validation cohort. In vitro tests confirmed that a few of the cytomegalovirus-associated TCR beta chains recognize cytomegalovirus antigens.

To prepare the library, the immunoSEQ multiplex PCR assay was applied. Concerning the study's data processing: A statistical classification framework was developed to diagnose cytomegalovirus status using the catalog of TCR beta chain sequences. The clones in this table, taken by TCRdb from immuneACCESS, are in-frame only. Not every clone is retained; where verified, under half of the shortfall comes from an unresolved V gene, and the cause of the rest is unknown. From that table come the V and J calls and clone size; the DNA was used to work out D and trimming. The sample data list roughly 150,000 clones, and approximately 80% of these were observed just once. 25% to 30% of the sample rests with the top ten.

This receptor was taken from a man between 25 and 39 years old in good health and CMV-seropositive. The chain is assembled from TRBV7-3 and TRBJ2-7; TRBD1 agrees with 7 junctional bases. The sequencing sample was made of PBMCs. The CDR3: CASSPNRDSPYEQYF. The DNA reads TGTGCCAGCAGCCCAAACCGGGACAGTCCCTACGAGCAGTACTTC.